Given below is one TCR beta chain in context. The antigen remains undetermined. At one end, the junction sequence differs from germline, possibly due to a read error. Germline CDR1 and CDR2: SGHRS and YFSETQ. CDR3 length: 13 amino acids. This sample was taken from a study of tissue T cells after allogeneic stem cell transplantation. Study-level findings and limits: Across patients, clones rarely overlapped, yet motif clusters were shared tissue-specifically. In patients and mice, blood and spleen missed much of tissue repertoire.

TCRbeta CDR3 was sequenced at survey depth with template counts. Profiled with immunoSEQ multiplex PCR; TCRdb holds only in-frame clones, not every one. The table includes roughly 3,700 clones, around three fifths detected once. This chain joins TRBV5-1 and TRBJ1-1, with 7 bases lining up with TRBD1. The receptor was isolated from a male donor aged 60 or over with lung cancer. Material: tissue from the ileum, obtained at autopsy. In DNA form, the CDR3 reads TGCGCCAGCAGCCCCCACGCGGGTGAAGGACAGGTCTTT. Translating gives CASSPHAGEGQVF.